These T cell receptor beta chains were read from a single sample in a study of control samples from healthy donors and cancer patients. Sequenced by immunoSEQ multiplex PCR; TCRdb stores in-frame clones only, minus some. The table has 130,000 or so clones, around 90% seen once. Sequences were obtained from blood. These receptors all come from a man aged 18 to 30 in good health. Both conserved end residues are part of each CDR3. The order of the fields is clone size, D gene, V gene, J gene, CDR3 DNA, CDR3 protein. A D gene is named only where the DNA matches it firmly. Only part of the rows carry a size: once, few, many, or a class if the clone is expanded.

abundance: .; d_gene: .; v_gene: TRBV5-4; j_gene: TRBJ1-1; CDR3nt: TGTGCCAGCAGCTTGGATGGGGGCCGCACTGAAGCTTTCTTT; CDR3aa: CASSLDGGRTEAFF
abundance: .; d_gene: TRBD1; v_gene: TRBV9; j_gene: TRBJ1-3; CDR3nt: TGTGCCAGCAGCTCGGACAGGGTACTCAGCTCTGGAAACACCATATATTTT; CDR3aa: CASSSDRVLSSGNTIYF
abundance: .; d_gene: .; v_gene: TRBV7-3; j_gene: TRBJ2-1; CDR3nt: TGTGCCAGCAGCTTACCGTCTAGCAATGAGCAGTTCTTC; CDR3aa: CASSLPSSNEQFF
abundance: once; d_gene: .; v_gene: TRBV19; j_gene: TRBJ1-1; CDR3nt: TGTGCCAGTAGTACCTCCCGGGCGATGGACACTGAAGCTTTCTTT; CDR3aa: CASSTSRAMDTEAFF
abundance: .; d_gene: .; v_gene: TRBV19; j_gene: TRBJ1-1; CDR3nt: TGTGCCAGTAGTATCCATAGCGGGAACACTGAAGCTTTCTTT; CDR3aa: CASSIHSGNTEAFF
abundance: .; d_gene: TRBD1; v_gene: TRBV3-1/TRBV3-2; j_gene: TRBJ2-7; CDR3nt: TGTGCCAGCAGCCAAGAATGGACAGGGTCGCAGTACTTC; CDR3aa: CASSQEWTGSQYF
abundance: .; d_gene: .; v_gene: TRBV12-3/TRBV12-4; j_gene: TRBJ1-2; CDR3nt: TGTGCCAGCGGGGGGACCAACGTTGGCTACACCTTC; CDR3aa: CASGGTNVGYTF
abundance: .; d_gene: TRBD1; v_gene: TRBV4-1; j_gene: TRBJ1-6; CDR3nt: TGCGCCAGCAGCCAACCCCGACAGGGGCCAAATTCACCCCTCCACTTT; CDR3aa: CASSQPRQGPNSPLHF
abundance: few; d_gene: .; v_gene: TRBV5-4; j_gene: TRBJ1-3; CDR3nt: TGTGCCAGCAGCTTTGGAAACACCATATATTTT; CDR3aa: CASSFGNTIYF
abundance: .; d_gene: .; v_gene: TRBV2; j_gene: TRBJ2-7; CDR3nt: TGTGCCAGCAGTGAATTGGGCAGCCCCAGGGGGCAGTACTTC; CDR3aa: CASSELGSPRGQYF
abundance: .; d_gene: TRBD1; v_gene: TRBV6-5; j_gene: TRBJ1-1; CDR3nt: TGTGCCAGCAGTACACAGGGGCAGAACACTGAAGCTTTCTTT; CDR3aa: CASSTQGQNTEAFF
abundance: .; d_gene: TRBD2; v_gene: TRBV3-1/TRBV3-2; j_gene: TRBJ2-2; CDR3nt: TGTGCCAGCAGCCCGGGGGGGTACGGGAACACCGGGGAGCTGTTTTTT; CDR3aa: CASSPGGYGNTGELFF
abundance: .; d_gene: .; v_gene: TRBV19; j_gene: TRBJ1-2; CDR3nt: TGTGCCAGTAGTCACTATGGCTACACCTTC; CDR3aa: CASSHYGYTF
abundance: .; d_gene: TRBD2; v_gene: TRBV6-1; j_gene: TRBJ2-1; CDR3nt: TGTGCCAGCAGTGAAACTAGCGGGTACAATGAGCAGTTCTTC; CDR3aa: CASSETSGYNEQFF
abundance: once; d_gene: .; v_gene: TRBV9; j_gene: TRBJ2-2; CDR3nt: TGTGCCAGCAGCACCCTCAAAGGGGGGACAGCGAACACCGGGGAGCTGTTTTTT; CDR3aa: CASSTLKGGTANTGELFF
abundance: .; d_gene: TRBD1; v_gene: TRBV10-1; j_gene: TRBJ1-2; CDR3nt: TGCGCCAGCAGGGACAGGGGAGAGGACACCTTC; CDR3aa: CASRDRGEDTF
abundance: .; d_gene: .; v_gene: TRBV4-1; j_gene: TRBJ1-1; CDR3nt: TGCGCCAGCAGCCAGAGACAGATGAACACTGAAGCTTTCTTT; CDR3aa: CASSQRQMNTEAFF
abundance: .; d_gene: .; v_gene: TRBV3-1/TRBV3-2; j_gene: TRBJ1-1; CDR3nt: TGTGCCAGCAGCCAAGATGGACTTTCCACTGAAGCTTTCTTT; CDR3aa: CASSQDGLSTEAFF
abundance: .; d_gene: .; v_gene: TRBV27; j_gene: TRBJ2-1; CDR3nt: TGTGCCAGCAGTTTCCTCTGGGAGGGGGGGCCCGGAAATGAGCAGTTCTTC; CDR3aa: CASSFLWEGGPGNEQFF
abundance: .; d_gene: .; v_gene: TRBV3-1/TRBV3-2; j_gene: TRBJ2-2; CDR3nt: TGTGCCAGCAGTCCTAGCGCCTCGAACACCGGGGAGCTGTTTTTT; CDR3aa: CASSPSASNTGELFF
abundance: .; d_gene: .; v_gene: TRBV27; j_gene: TRBJ1-5; CDR3nt: TGTGCCAGCAGTTTATCGGCGGGTCAGCCCCAGCATTTT; CDR3aa: CASSLSAGQPQHF
abundance: .; d_gene: .; v_gene: TRBV5-1; j_gene: TRBJ1-1; CDR3nt: TGCGCCAGCAGCTTAAGTAACACTGAAGCTTTCTTT; CDR3aa: CASSLSNTEAFF
abundance: .; d_gene: .; v_gene: TRBV7-6; j_gene: TRBJ2-7; CDR3nt: TGTGCCAGCAGCTCGGTCCCTTACGAGCAGTACTTC; CDR3aa: CASSSVPYEQYF
abundance: .; d_gene: .; v_gene: TRBV18; j_gene: TRBJ2-5; CDR3nt: TGTGCCAGCTCCCCCGGGACGGTCGACGGGGAGACCCAGTACTTC; CDR3aa: CASSPGTVDGETQYF
abundance: .; d_gene: .; v_gene: TRBV7-2; j_gene: TRBJ1-3; CDR3nt: TGTGCCAGCAGCTTAGACCCCCGAAACACCATATATTTT; CDR3aa: CASSLDPRNTIYF
abundance: .; d_gene: TRBD1; v_gene: TRBV5-1; j_gene: TRBJ1-3; CDR3nt: TGCGCCAGCAGCATCGGGACAGTATCTGGAAACACCATATATTTT; CDR3aa: CASSIGTVSGNTIYF
abundance: .; d_gene: .; v_gene: TRBV5-1; j_gene: TRBJ1-4; CDR3nt: TGCGCCAGCAGCTTTGGGGCGCAGGGTGAAAAACTGTTTTTT; CDR3aa: CASSFGAQGEKLFF
abundance: once; d_gene: .; v_gene: TRBV24-1; j_gene: TRBJ2-3; CDR3nt: TGTGCCACCAGTGACAGGGACCCAGGCTGCACAGATACGCAGTATTTT; CDR3aa: CATSDRDPGCTDTQYF
abundance: .; d_gene: .; v_gene: TRBV6-6; j_gene: TRBJ2-5; CDR3nt: TGTGCCAGCAGCCCGGGACTGAAAGAGACCCAGTACTTC; CDR3aa: CASSPGLKETQYF
abundance: .; d_gene: TRBD2; v_gene: TRBV12-3/TRBV12-4; j_gene: TRBJ2-1; CDR3nt: TGTGCCAGCAGGACTAGCGGGGGCAATGAGCAGTTCTTC; CDR3aa: CASRTSGGNEQFF
abundance: .; d_gene: TRBD1; v_gene: TRBV28; j_gene: TRBJ1-2; CDR3nt: TGTGCCAGCAGCTTATCCGGACAGGGGGGCGGCTACACCTTC; CDR3aa: CASSLSGQGGGYTF
abundance: .; d_gene: .; v_gene: TRBV11-2; j_gene: TRBJ2-7; CDR3nt: TGTGCCAGCAGCTATCTAGGCCCGCGAATGTACTTC; CDR3aa: CASSYLGPRMYF